A selection of T cell receptor beta chains follows, all from one sample in a study of spatial heterogeneity in lung cancer. TCRdb independently ran MiXCR on the 5' RACE reads; one entry per CDR3 protein. The sample holds fewer than 4,500 distinct CDR3 sequences, just under 9% seen once. The specimen comprised normal lung tissue next to the tumor, sampled at surgery. The source of these receptors is a female donor with early-stage non-small cell lung cancer. Each CDR3 is given with its conserved first and last residue.

j_call: TRBJ1-1; v_call: TRBV12-5; cdr3_aa: CASGLGQGDATEAFF
j_call: TRBJ2-1; v_call: TRBV5-6; cdr3_aa: CASSLTRGPGEYNEQFF
j_call: TRBJ1-1; v_call: TRBV19; cdr3_aa: CASNHDGEAFF
j_call: TRBJ2-2; v_call: TRBV19; cdr3_aa: CASSMTSGSTGELFF
j_call: TRBJ1-4; v_call: TRBV7-9; cdr3_aa: CASSLQGAHGEKLFF
j_call: TRBJ2-2; v_call: TRBV18; cdr3_aa: CASSPPRGVLSGELFF
j_call: TRBJ2-3; v_call: TRBV20-1; cdr3_aa: CSARQEQGRGTDTQYF
j_call: TRBJ2-5; v_call: TRBV19; cdr3_aa: CASSTTGDAETQYF
j_call: TRBJ1-1; v_call: TRBV18; cdr3_aa: CASSPWAGETEAFF
j_call: TRBJ1-1; v_call: TRBV28; cdr3_aa: CASSMEVTEAFF
j_call: TRBJ2-2; v_call: TRBV7-8; cdr3_aa: CASSHSGTANTGELFF
j_call: TRBJ2-7; v_call: TRBV2; cdr3_aa: CASRDPGTQREQYF
j_call: TRBJ2-3; v_call: TRBV3-1; cdr3_aa: CASSQHQGSTDTQYF
j_call: TRBJ2-5; v_call: TRBV20-1; cdr3_aa: CSALVTLAGRETQYF
j_call: TRBJ2-7; v_call: TRBV28; cdr3_aa: CASRTGGTDEQYF
j_call: TRBJ1-1; v_call: TRBV30; cdr3_aa: CAWSRQGNTEAFF
j_call: TRBJ2-2; v_call: TRBV10-2; cdr3_aa: CASSENQGDTGELFF
j_call: TRBJ2-3; v_call: TRBV7-2; cdr3_aa: CASTLPKRGTTDTQYF
j_call: TRBJ2-4; v_call: TRBV6-6; cdr3_aa: CASRSGTGGNIQYF
j_call: TRBJ2-1; v_call: TRBV15; cdr3_aa: CATSREGQGSSGSYEQFF
j_call: TRBJ1-1; v_call: TRBV20-1; cdr3_aa: CSARGPNTEAFF
j_call: TRBJ1-1; v_call: TRBV12-3/TRBV12-4; cdr3_aa: CASGTGGATEAFF
j_call: TRBJ1-2; v_call: TRBV5-4; cdr3_aa: CASRPLTGSFGYTF
j_call: TRBJ2-5; v_call: TRBV19; cdr3_aa: CASTGTDQETQYF
j_call: TRBJ2-7; v_call: TRBV5-5; cdr3_aa: CASSMTYEQYF
j_call: TRBJ1-1; v_call: TRBV10-3; cdr3_aa: CAIRSGPRDTEAFF
j_call: TRBJ2-7; v_call: TRBV7-2; cdr3_aa: CVSSVGQGVLEQYF
j_call: TRBJ2-1; v_call: TRBV15; cdr3_aa: CATSRDLAGGPSGWGYNEQFF
j_call: TRBJ1-2; v_call: TRBV5-4; cdr3_aa: CASSRPGAGYTF
j_call: TRBJ2-5; v_call: TRBV7-8; cdr3_aa: CASSPDGGPQETQYF
j_call: TRBJ1-1; v_call: TRBV12-3/TRBV12-4; cdr3_aa: CASSPYGPMREAFF
j_call: TRBJ1-1; v_call: TRBV29-1; cdr3_aa: CSGQPSNTEAFF
j_call: TRBJ2-1; v_call: TRBV7-2; cdr3_aa: CASSPRLADGNEQFF
j_call: TRBJ2-3; v_call: TRBV20-1; cdr3_aa: CSASGSSPDTQYF
j_call: TRBJ2-1; v_call: TRBV5-1; cdr3_aa: CASSSGGDNEQFF
j_call: TRBJ2-3; v_call: TRBV5-6; cdr3_aa: CASSSPTGIISDTQYF
j_call: TRBJ2-4; v_call: TRBV6-5; cdr3_aa: CASSSDRPLAKNIQYF
j_call: TRBJ2-2; v_call: TRBV30; cdr3_aa: CAWRASGRRAGELFF
j_call: TRBJ2-1; v_call: TRBV19; cdr3_aa: CASSILGGVPYNEQFF
j_call: TRBJ1-3; v_call: TRBV6-5; cdr3_aa: CASSRGTGRSGNTIYF
j_call: TRBJ2-1; v_call: TRBV7-2; cdr3_aa: CASSLMAHDSGNEQFF
j_call: TRBJ2-5; v_call: TRBV5-8; cdr3_aa: CATVRERLQETQYF
j_call: TRBJ1-3; v_call: TRBV5-1; cdr3_aa: CASSTSGTEGNTIYF
j_call: TRBJ2-1; v_call: TRBV6-6; cdr3_aa: CASRPDWGQGPNEQFF
j_call: TRBJ2-3; v_call: TRBV20-1; cdr3_aa: CSAKLAGGPDTQYF
j_call: TRBJ2-3; v_call: TRBV7-2; cdr3_aa: CASSLGPPGDTQYF
j_call: TRBJ2-2; v_call: TRBV11-2; cdr3_aa: CASSLGLAPGELFF
j_call: TRBJ1-1; v_call: TRBV29-1; cdr3_aa: CSVSEQGWTEAFF
j_call: TRBJ1-4; v_call: TRBV18; cdr3_aa: CASSPTSGSGNEKLFF
j_call: TRBJ2-1; v_call: TRBV11-1; cdr3_aa: CASSLDRDNEQFF
j_call: TRBJ2-2; v_call: TRBV5-1; cdr3_aa: CASSLVVSGTGELFF
j_call: TRBJ2-3; v_call: TRBV10-3; cdr3_aa: CAISTGSSTDTQYF